This TCR beta chain stems from a study of T cell repertoires in cytomegalovirus infection. Study information: CMV infection and matching HLA type were both indicated by public TCR beta signatures.

TCRdb independently ran MiXCR on the reads; one entry per CDR3 protein. Here the sample spans around 540,000 distinct CDR3 sequences, roughly a third being singletons. Overall study findings and caveats: Totalled public TCR beta family frequency picked out people who carried CMV plus the relevant HLA. Clonotype analysis showed dominance of the ex vivo response by HLA-C-restricted CMV-specific TCR beta clonotypes.

This clonotype was found a few times. The antigen is unknown. This sequence originates from a human donor in good health (CMV status not recorded). Some clones in this sample may be carry-over from other donors' samples. This sample comprised cultured PBMCs, obtained from culture after CMV antigen stimulation.

CDR3 protein: CASSPGNRGSYNEQFF. Here the CDR3 DNA reads TGTGCCAGCAGCCCTGGGAACAGGGGCTCCTACAATGAGCAGTTCTTC. The rearrangement uses TRBV14 and TRBJ2-1; the match to TRBD1 covers 7 bases. CDR3 length: 16 amino acids. With V trimmed by 4 bases and J by 0 bases, 6 bases remained unmatched. The V gene's germline CDR1 is SGHDN and CDR2 FVKESK.